This is a list of T cell receptor beta chains from one sample in a study of blood T cells in healthy people across ages. MiXCR, run by TCRdb on the 5' RACE reads, gives a single entry per CDR3 protein. The sample shows 1.5 million to 2 million distinct CDR3 sequences, approximately 50% of them seen only once. Material for sequencing was blood. The origin of the receptors is a middle-aged woman in good health. CDR3s leave out the opening cysteine and the closing phenylalanine or tryptophan.

CDR3 protein,J gene,V gene
ASSQDRGQGDEQY,TRBJ2-7,TRBV4-3
ASSEGTETYEQY,TRBJ2-7,TRBV2
AIRNGQSYEQY,TRBJ2-7,TRBV10-3
ASSRRTGGSNTEAF,TRBJ1-1,TRBV7-2
ASSQELAGIYEQY,TRBJ2-7,TRBV4-1
AISEPGLAGLSTDTQY,TRBJ2-3,TRBV10-3
ASSVAGTSGNSRQY,TRBJ2-3,TRBV9
AISSTSGGAGDTQY,TRBJ2-3,TRBV10-3
ASSPSPRGPNEQY,TRBJ2-7,TRBV27
SVAEGRGHPGEQY,TRBJ2-7,TRBV29-1
ASSLGTVYNEQY,-,TRBV13
ASSWDTGLYEQY,TRBJ2-7,TRBV6-5
ASSPLGQGRLNTEAF,TRBJ1-1,TRBV11-3
SAPGQFNSPLH,TRBJ1-6,TRBV20-1
AISEPDGPWTF,TRBJ1-1,TRBV10-3
ASSERDRAQETQY,TRBJ2-5,TRBV2
ASSQEKRTSGGLNNEQF,TRBJ2-1,TRBV14
ASSDRENHEQY,-,TRBV6-5
ASNTAVGHRKETQY,TRBJ2-5,TRBV7-9
ASRVFLESPDEKLF,TRBJ1-4,TRBV12-3/TRBV12-4
ATSRSQRGPDEQY,-,TRBV15
SASGTFQETQY,TRBJ2-5,TRBV20-1
ASSPGTENTGELF,TRBJ2-2,TRBV18
ATSDNSNQPQH,TRBJ1-5,TRBV24-1
ASSAGTPYGYT,TRBJ1-2,TRBV12-3/TRBV12-4
ASKDRTNTEAF,TRBJ1-1,TRBV6-2/TRBV6-3
ASRGKVNEQY,TRBJ2-7,TRBV2
ASSSPSGLANIQY,TRBJ2-4,TRBV12-3/TRBV12-4
ASNLDQGRDEQF,TRBJ2-1,TRBV7-2
ASSLLPWGEYGYT,TRBJ1-2,TRBV9
ASSLSPGLNTEAF,TRBJ1-1,TRBV27
ASSPSEDGYEQY,TRBJ2-7,TRBV9
ASSAEGATEAF,TRBJ1-1,TRBV9
ASRERGQGGSPLH,TRBJ1-6,TRBV6-5
ASSLEAGRHGYT,TRBJ1-2,TRBV11-1
ASSQSLGGDEKLF,TRBJ1-4,TRBV4-2
SVEDRRRRGAHYNEQF,TRBJ2-1,TRBV29-1
SAPGTGQFIQY,-,TRBV20-1
ASRLAGGQPDTQY,TRBJ2-3,TRBV6-5
ASSTTSGGAVEQF,TRBJ2-1,TRBV7-2
ASSRTRSVRPDTQY,TRBJ2-3,TRBV6-1
ASIPRGLAQPQH,TRBJ1-5,TRBV28
ATGRGTSTDTQY,TRBJ2-3,TRBV10-3
SALRTSGTSTDTQY,TRBJ2-3,TRBV20-1
ASSALAGGLGEQF,TRBJ2-1,TRBV7-2
ASSSSQGVGYGYT,TRBJ1-2,TRBV7-2
ASSQDPAQTGETQY,TRBJ2-5,TRBV4-1